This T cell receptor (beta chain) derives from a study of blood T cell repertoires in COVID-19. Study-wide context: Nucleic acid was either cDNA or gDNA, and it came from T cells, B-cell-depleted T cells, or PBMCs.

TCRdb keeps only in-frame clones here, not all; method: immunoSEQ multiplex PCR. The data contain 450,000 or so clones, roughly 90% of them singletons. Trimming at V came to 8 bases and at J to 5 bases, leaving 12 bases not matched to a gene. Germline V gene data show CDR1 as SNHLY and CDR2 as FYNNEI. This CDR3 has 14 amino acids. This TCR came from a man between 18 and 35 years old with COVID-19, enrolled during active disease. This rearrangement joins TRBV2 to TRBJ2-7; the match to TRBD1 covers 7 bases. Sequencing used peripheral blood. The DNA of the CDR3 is TGTGCCAGCGGAATGCAAAGGGGGCGTGACGAGCAGTACTTC. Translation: CASGMQRGRDEQYF.